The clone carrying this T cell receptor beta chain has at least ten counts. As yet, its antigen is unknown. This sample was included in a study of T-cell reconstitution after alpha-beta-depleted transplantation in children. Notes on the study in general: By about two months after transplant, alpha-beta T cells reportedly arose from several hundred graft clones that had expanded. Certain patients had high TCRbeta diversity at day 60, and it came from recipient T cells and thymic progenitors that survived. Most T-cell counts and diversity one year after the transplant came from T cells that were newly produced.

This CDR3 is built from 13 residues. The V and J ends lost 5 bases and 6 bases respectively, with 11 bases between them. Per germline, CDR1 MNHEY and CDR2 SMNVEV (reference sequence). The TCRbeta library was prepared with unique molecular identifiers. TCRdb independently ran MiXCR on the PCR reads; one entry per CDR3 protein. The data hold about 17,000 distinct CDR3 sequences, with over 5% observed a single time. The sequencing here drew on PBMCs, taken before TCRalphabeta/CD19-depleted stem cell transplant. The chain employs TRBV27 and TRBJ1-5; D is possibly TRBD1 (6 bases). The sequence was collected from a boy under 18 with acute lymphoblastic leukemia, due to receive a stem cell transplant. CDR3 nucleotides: TGTGCCAGCAGTCAAAACAGGGCTCAGCCCCAGCATTTT. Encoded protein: CASSQNRAQPQHF.